Below, 19 T cell receptor beta chains from the same sample are listed, as sequenced in a study of T cell responses to AZD1222 COVID-19 vaccine. The protocol was immunoSEQ multiplex PCR, while the TCRdb copy is restricted to in-frame clones and leaves out a portion. The repertoire includes more than 150,000 clones, 94% of them detected once, and around 0.66% sits in the top ten. The material sequenced was peripheral blood, taken on day 0 of AZD1222 vaccination. The receptors originated from an adult in good health.

The chain combines TRBV14 with TRBJ2-3, with D perhaps given as TRBD1 or TRBD2 (6 bases each). CDR3 size: 15 residues. Germline lookup yields CDR1 SGHDN and CDR2 FVKESK. Trimming took off 0 bases at V and 5 bases at J, with 12 bases between the two ends. The DNA for the CDR3 is TGTGCCAGCAGCCAAGATCCCGGGGGCAGAGATACGCAGTATTTT. Translated: CASSQDPGGRDTQYF.

This rearrangement joins TRBV28 to TRBJ1-1, with TRBD1 as a possible D gene (6 bases). CDR1 and CDR2 (germline): MDHEN, SYDVKM. The CDR3 contains 17 residues. Trimming removed 1 base from V and 4 bases from J, with 19 bases in between. CDR3 DNA sequence: TGTGCCAGCAGTTTATATCGGGGGGCCCTCCGGGGCACTGAAGCTTTCTTT. It yields the protein CASSLYRGALRGTEAFF.

This clone was counted once. The V call is TRBV28, the J call TRBJ1-1; D gene unclear. The V gene's germline CDR1 is MDHEN and CDR2 SYDVKM. The CDR3 spans 13 residues. V dropped 5 bases and J dropped 1 base, with 8 bases sitting between them. The CDR3 spells CASSGPGNTEAFF. The CDR3 coding sequence is TGTGCCAGCAGTGGGCCGGGGAACACTGAAGCTTTCTTT.

The V gene is TRBV5-1, the J gene TRBJ1-3; no clear D. CDR1 is SGHRS, CDR2 YFSETQ, per germline. V was shortened by 3 bases and J by 3 bases, with 13 bases between the two germline ends. The CDR3 length is 15 residues. DNA for the CDR3: TGCGCCAGCAGCTCCAACGGCGTCGTTGGAAACACCATATATTTT. Residues: CASSSNGVVGNTIYF.

The rearrangement joins TRBV5-1 to TRBJ1-1; maybe TRBD1 (6 bases). In germline, CDR1 is SGHRS, CDR2 YFSETQ. V was cut by 4 bases and J by 11 bases, with 21 bases left in between. The CDR3 has 14 residues. The DNA for the CDR3 is TGCGCCAGCAGCACGGGGCCAGGGGAGGGCTTTGCTTTCTTT. Protein sequence: CASSTGPGEGFAFF.

V usage is TRBV2 and J usage is TRBJ2-1, with TRBD2 matching 8 bases. The CDR3 has 13 residues. Germline V gene data show CDR1 as SNHLY and CDR2 as FYNNEI. V shed 7 bases, J shed 6 bases, and the junction held 5 bases outside the gene matches. CDR3 DNA: TGTGCCAGCATTCTACTAGCGGCCAATGAGCAGTTCTTC. Its translation is CASILLAANEQFF.

The chain joins TRBV12-3 or TRBV12-4 to TRBJ1-2, with D uncertain. This CDR3 is 13 amino acids long. V was cut by 3 bases and J by 6 bases, with 11 bases left in between. Here the CDR3 reads CASSFGEFNGYTF. The CDR3 bases are TGTGCCAGCAGTTTTGGCGAGTTCAATGGCTACACCTTC.

The genes are TRBV27 and TRBJ1-6; D remains unclear. Trimming pared 3 bases from V and 8 bases from J, leaving 11 bases between. The V gene's germline CDR1 is MNHEY and CDR2 SMNVEV (reference sequence). The CDR3 is made up of 14 amino acids. The CDR3 region has the DNA TGTGCCAGCAGTTTGAACAGAGCCTATTCACCCCTCCACTTT. Translating gives CASSLNRAYSPLHF.

The chain carries TRBV19 and TRBJ2-1; no firm D call. V was cut by 10 bases and J by 14 bases, with 12 bases left in between. CDR1 and CDR2 from the germline V gene are LNHDA and SQIVND (reference sequence). This CDR3 contains 9 residues. CDR3 nucleotides: TGTGCCACCCCCGGCCCGAAGTTCTTC. It translates to CATPGPKFF.

The chain has TRBV4-2 and TRBJ2-7, with TRBD1 matching over 10 bases. Germline V lookup: CDR1 LGHNA, CDR2 YNFKEQ. The CDR3 is 15 amino acids. The junction had 7 bases not matched to a gene; V was cut back by 5 bases and J by 3 bases. CDR3: CASSTRTGGFYEQYF. DNA of the CDR3: TGTGCCAGCAGCACCCGGACAGGGGGATTCTACGAGCAGTACTTC.

The chain uses TRBV27 and TRBJ2-5; 7 bases map to TRBD1. With V trimmed by 1 base and J by 3 bases, 5 bases remained unmatched. The CDR3 is 15 amino acids. Germline CDR1 and CDR2: MNHEY and SMNVEV (reference sequence). The CDR3 nucleotides are TGTGCCAGCAGTTTATGGACAGGCGAGGAAGAGACCCAGTACTTC. Its protein is CASSLWTGEEETQYF.

The chain couples TRBV28 to TRBJ1-2, with D perhaps TRBD1 (6 bases). The CDR3 length is 16 residues. The V gene lost 2 bases and the J gene lost 0 bases, with 13 bases spanning the gap. The germline V gene encodes CDR1 MDHEN and CDR2 SYDVKM. CDR3 nucleotides: TGTGCCAGCAGTTTAAGCCGCAGGGGTACTAACTATGGCTACACCTTC. Amino acid sequence: CASSLSRRGTNYGYTF.

The DNA of the CDR3 is TGTGCCAGCAGTTCTAGCGGGAGATTGCTAAATGAGCAGTTCTTC. Translated: CASSSSGRLLNEQFF. The chain uses TRBV28 and TRBJ2-1; 10 bases fit TRBD2. The CDR3 contains 15 residues. The germline V gene has CDR1 MDHEN and CDR2 SYDVKM. J gave up 7 bases and V 4 bases, and 7 bases lay outside the gene matches. Supplemented by reference TRBV28 and TRBJ2-1, the full variable domain reads DVKVTQSSRYLVKRTGEKVFLECVQDMDHENMFWYRQDPGLGLRLIYFSYDVKMKEKGDIPEGYSVSREKKERFSLILESASTNQTSMYLCASSSSGRLLNEQFFGPGTRLTVL.

V gene TRBV20-1 combines with J gene TRBJ1-1; D gene ambiguous. The CDR3 runs 11 residues. Germline V gene sequence: CDR1 DFQATT, CDR2 SNEGSKA (reference sequence). Trimming took off 4 bases at V and 1 base at J, with 4 bases between the two ends. CDR3 loop: CSATANTEAFF. The CDR3 region has the DNA TGCAGTGCTACAGCGAACACTGAAGCTTTCTTT.

The chain employs TRBV28 and TRBJ1-2, with D perhaps matching TRBD1 (6 bases). Trimming pared 4 bases from V and 2 bases from J, leaving 14 bases between. There are 15 residues in the CDR3. Germline V gives CDR1 MDHEN, CDR2 SYDVKM. CDR3 amino acids: CASSSYSGVNYGYTF. The CDR3 nucleotides are TGTGCCAGCAGTTCCTACTCAGGGGTGAACTATGGCTACACCTTC.

As DNA, the CDR3 is TGTGCCAGCAGTCAACTTAAGGGGTCTGAAGCTTTCTTT. It yields the protein CASSQLKGSEAFF. This chain connects TRBV12-3 or TRBV12-4 to TRBJ1-1; a weak D match, TRBD1 (5 bases). The germline V and J ends were trimmed by 5 bases and 6 bases, with 13 bases remaining between them. The CDR3 has 13 residues.

The rearrangement links TRBV11-2 to TRBJ2-3, with 11 bases matching TRBD2. J gave up 4 bases and V 0 bases, and 0 bases lay outside the gene matches. CDR1 and CDR2 from the germline V gene are SGHAT and FQNNGV. This CDR3 is built from 15 residues. CDR3 nucleotides: TGTGCCAGCAGCTTAGATAGCGGGAGGGCAGATACGCAGTATTTT. It is translated as CASSLDSGRADTQYF.

V is TRBV11-3 and J is TRBJ1-6; no definite D call. Trimming removed 8 bases at V and 9 bases at J, with 17 bases between. The CDR3 totals 14 residues. Germline V gene sequence: CDR1 SGHNT, CDR2 YENEEA. CDR3 sequence: CASDEGSGCSPLHF. In DNA, the CDR3 is TGTGCCAGCGATGAGGGTTCGGGATGTTCACCCCTCCACTTT.

The chain joins TRBV7-9 to TRBJ2-4; TRBD1 aligns across 10 bases. Per germline, CDR1 SEHNR and CDR2 FQNEAQ (reference sequence). Germline trimming cut 5 bases from V and 0 bases from J; bases unmatched to any gene: 7. The CDR3 is 17 residues long. The CDR3 region has the DNA TGTGCCAGCAGCAGAACGACAGGGGGCTTAGCCAAAAACATTCAGTACTTC. Translation gives CASSRTTGGLAKNIQYF.